Following are 7 T cell receptor beta chains from one sample sequenced in a study of cytomegalovirus exposure and HLA in healthy donors. Primers included in the PCR were 60 Vbeta and 13 Jbeta primers. Clones were read by immunoSEQ multiplex PCR, and TCRdb kept only the in-frame ones, dropping some. The table lists about 140,000 clones, about 80% of them singletons. The source material was PBMCs. Receptor source: a woman in her 30s in good health and CMV-seronegative.

This chain connects TRBV6-5 to TRBJ2-1; TRBD1 matches at 8 bases. V trimming: 5 bases; J trimming: 5 bases; junction bases outside the gene matches: 8. This CDR3 has 15 amino acids. Germline CDR1 reads MNHEY; CDR2 reads SVGAGI. The CDR3 DNA is TGTGCCAGCAGTGTATACGGGACAGGACACAATGAGCAGTTCTTC. This gives the protein CASSVYGTGHNEQFF.

The gene calls are TRBV5-8 and TRBJ1-1; D call uncertain. This CDR3 has 13 amino acids. Trimming cost V 4 bases and J 1 base, with 8 bases left between them. The V gene's germline CDR1 is SGHTS and CDR2 YDEGEE. The CDR3 region is CASSLARNTEAFF. CDR3 bases: TGTGCCAGCAGCCTGGCCAGGAACACTGAAGCTTTCTTT.

The chain has TRBV6-1 and TRBJ2-5, with 12 bases lining up with TRBD2. CDR3 length: 14 amino acids. Looked up from germline, CDR1 is MNHNS and CDR2 is SASEGT. V trimming: 6 bases; J trimming: 9 bases; junction bases outside the gene matches: 8. The CDR3 region has the DNA TGTGCCAGCAGACTCGGCACTAGCGGGGGGTCCCAGTACTTC. It translates to CASRLGTSGGSQYF.

The chain is built from TRBV21-1 and TRBJ1-1; TRBD1 is taken as the D call from the table, unchecked against the DNA. TRBV21-1 is listed as a pseudogene. The CDR3 is 13 residues long. The CDR3 DNA sequence: TGTGCCAGCAGTTACCGGGACAGGGGGCTTGCTTTCTTT. It translates to CASSYRDRGLAFF.

The V call is TRBV25-1, the J call TRBJ2-2; tentative D call: TRBD2 (5 bases). V shed 4 bases and J shed 1 base, with 10 bases lying between them. The CDR3 extends over 15 amino acids. CDR1 and CDR2 (germline): MGHDK, SYGVNS. DNA for the CDR3: TGTGCCAGCAGTGTACTTGGACTGAACACCGGGGAGCTGTTTTTT. Encoded protein: CASSVLGLNTGELFF.

The chain is built from TRBV7-9 and TRBJ1-1; D uncertain. The CDR3 has 15 amino acids. Germline CDR1 reads SEHNR; CDR2 reads FQNEAQ (reference sequence). Trimming pared 5 bases from V and 3 bases from J, leaving 16 bases between. The CDR3 sequence is CASSPRLSGDTEAFF. The CDR3, as DNA: TGTGCCAGCAGCCCTAGATTAAGCGGAGACACTGAAGCTTTCTTT.

J is TRBJ2-2 and V is TRBV6-6, with 7 bases that match TRBD2. The trim removed 7 bases at V and 4 bases at J, leaving 3 bases unmatched. CDR1 is MNHNY and CDR2 is SVGAGI in the germline V gene (reference sequence). There are 13 residues in the CDR3. This chain's CDR3 is CASNSGLTGELFF. CDR3 coding DNA: TGTGCCAGCAATAGCGGGCTCACCGGGGAGCTGTTTTTT.